One sample yielded the 9 T cell receptor beta chains listed below, sequenced in a study of T-cell reconstitution after alpha-beta-depleted transplantation in children (dated by TCRdb to 2015 to 2016). The library was made by PCR. The listed sequencing device is Illumina HiSeq 2500. To normalize quantification of the TCRbeta repertoire, the TCR libraries were built with molecular barcoding that relied on unique molecular identifiers. The public reads were reanalyzed by TCRdb: fastp trimming at Q25, MiXCR alignment, in-frame beta chains only. A single entry per CDR3 protein holds the most common genes and DNA from its merged rows. The table for this sample lists roughly 400,000 distinct CDR3 sequences; around 46% of them were counted only once. The top ten clonotypes cover under 35% of the sample. Taken with the paper, the label for treatment or condition translates to: allogeneic hematopoietic cell transplantation with graft depleted of TCRalphabeta T cells and CD19 B cells.

This sample comprised PBMCs, obtained before TCRalphabeta/CD19-depleted stem cell transplant. The receptors stem from a girl between 2 and 10 years old with aplastic anemia, due to receive a stem cell transplant.

This chain joins TRBV5-5 and TRBJ2-7, with 7 bases lining up with TRBD2. Trimming at V came to 4 bases and at J to 7 bases, leaving 11 bases not matched to a gene. CDR3 length: 14 residues. In germline, CDR1 is SGHKS, CDR2 YYEKEE (reference sequence). The CDR3 DNA follows: TGTGCCAGCAGCCCCGGGGTAGTGGGAGGGGAGCAGTACTTC. This translates into CASSPGVVGGEQYF. Supplemented by reference TRBV5-5 and TRBJ2-7, the full variable domain reads DAGVTQSPTHLIKTRGQQVTLRCSPISGHKSVSWYQQVLGQGPQFIFQYYEKEERGRGNFPDRFSARQFPNYSSELNVNALLLGDSALYLCASSPGVVGGEQYFGPGTRLTVT.

This clonotype appeared many times. J is TRBJ1-3 and V is TRBV12-3 or TRBV12-4; D gene unclear. V dropped 0 bases and J dropped 4 bases, with 16 bases sitting between them. The CDR3 sequence is 17 residues long. CDR3 residues: CASSLAENTPRGNTIYF. The CDR3 nucleotides are TGTGCCAGCAGTTTAGCGGAGAACACGCCACGGGGAAACACCATATATTTT.

The CDR3 bases are TGCAGTCACCCGACTAGCACAGATACGCAGTATTTT. The encoded protein is CSHPTSTDTQYF. The chain has TRBV20-1 and TRBJ2-3; unclear D gene. Trimming stripped 8 bases from V and 0 bases from J, with 9 bases between. The CDR3 contains 12 residues. Germline CDR1 DFQATT, CDR2 SNEGSKA (reference sequence).

This clonotype was picked up a small number of times. CDR3 in amino acids: CASSPGLAGYQETQYF. In DNA, the CDR3 is TGTGCCAGCAGCCCGGGACTAGCGGGGTACCAAGAGACCCAGTACTTC. The chain joins TRBV9 to TRBJ2-5; 13 nucleotides align to TRBD2. J lost 0 bases, V lost 4 bases, and 3 bases had no gene match. The CDR3 totals 16 residues. CDR1 and CDR2 from the germline V gene are SGDLS and YYNGEE.

This clonotype showed up many times. This rearrangement joins TRBV12-3 or TRBV12-4 to TRBJ2-7, with 8 bases lining up with TRBD2. The ends lost 4 bases at V and 3 bases at J; junction bases unmatched: 8. This CDR3 comprises 15 residues. CDR3 DNA sequence: TGTGCCAGCAGTTACACGGCGGGAGGAAGCTACGAGCAGTACTTC. It specifies CASSYTAGGSYEQYF.

This clonotype was picked up a small number of times. The rearrangement links TRBV5-1 to TRBJ2-7, with D hard to call. V was pared by 1 base and J by 6 bases, with 8 bases between. Per the germline V gene, CDR1 is SGHRS and CDR2 is YFSETQ. CDR3 length: 12 residues. The CDR3 here is CASSLWLSEQYF. CDR3 in DNA: TGCGCCAGCAGCTTGTGGTTGAGCGAGCAGTACTTC.

Only a few counts were recorded for this clonotype. The rearrangement links TRBV6-5 to TRBJ2-5; D is unclear. V was shortened by 2 bases and J by 0 bases, with 7 bases between the two germline ends. CDR3 length: 14 amino acids. Per germline, CDR1 MNHEY and CDR2 SVGAGI. CDR3 sequence: CASSYDGHQETQYF. The DNA for the CDR3 is TGTGCCAGCAGTTACGACGGCCACCAAGAGACCCAGTACTTC.

Ten or more counts support this clonotype. The chain carries TRBV2 and TRBJ2-1, with 11 positions matching TRBD2. The CDR3 consists of 15 residues. Germline V lookup: CDR1 SNHLY, CDR2 FYNNEI. V shed 6 bases and J 7 bases; nucleotides not matched to a gene: 8. This CDR3 reads CASSDLAGGGNEQFF. The CDR3 DNA reads as TGTGCCAGCAGCGACTTAGCGGGAGGGGGTAATGAGCAGTTCTTC.

This rearrangement joins TRBV20-1 to TRBJ2-3, with a weak D call TRBD1 (5 bases). The CDR3 covers 14 residues. Per germline, CDR1 DFQATT and CDR2 SNEGSKA (reference sequence). Trimming took 6 bases from V and 4 from J, leaving 17 bases between them. DNA of the CDR3: TGCAGTGCGCCGACCGGTTTGGGGCCAGATACGCAGTATTTT. This encodes CSAPTGLGPDTQYF.